A selection of T cell receptor beta chains follows, all from one sample in a study of blood T cell repertoires in COVID-19. Assay: immunoSEQ multiplex PCR; the TCRdb copy retains only in-frame clones and omits some. This table has about 220,000 clones, around 84% appearing once. Sequenced sample: peripheral blood. The source of these receptors is a man in his forties or fifties who had recovered from COVID-19. Each CDR3 is given with its conserved first and last residue. Fields, in order: CDR3 DNA, CDR3 protein, clone size, J gene, V gene, D gene. A D gene is named only where the DNA matches it firmly. Some rows mark clone size as missing; the rest say once, few, many or name a class of expanded clone.

TGTGCCAGTATTCGAGGCAGCGGGAGAACCGGGGAGCTGTTTTTT,CASIRGSGRTGELFF,NA,TRBJ2-2,TRBV19,TRBD2
TGTGCCAGAAGCTTGGGGGGAGGCGGGAGTGCCTCGACGGCCCAGTACTTC,CARSLGGGGSASTAQYF,NA,TRBJ2-5,TRBV5-3,TRBD2
TGTGCCAGCAGCCCGGGACTAGTTGGCACCGGGGAGCTGTTTTTT,CASSPGLVGTGELFF,NA,TRBJ2-2,TRBV7-2,TRBD2
TGTGCCAGTAGTATTTCCCAGGTGAACACTGAAGCTTTCTTT,CASSISQVNTEAFF,NA,TRBJ1-1,TRBV19,NA
TGTGCCAGCAGCCCGTACGCTGCCCGAGGGCGGGAGAAGGAGACCCAGTACTTC,CASSPYAARGREKETQYF,NA,TRBJ2-5,TRBV11-2,TRBD2
TGTGCCAGCAGCCGATTCGGGGGTCCCACCGCTGGGGCCAACGTCCTGACTTTC,CASSRFGGPTAGANVLTF,once,TRBJ2-6,TRBV14,NA
TGTGCCAGCAGTTCTCATCCGGGGGGCTCTGGAAACACCATATATTTT,CASSSHPGGSGNTIYF,NA,TRBJ1-3,TRBV28,NA
TGTGCCAGCAGTTTATCCAGGGGACAGACGTACTTC,CASSLSRGQTYF,few,TRBJ2-5,TRBV28,TRBD1
TGTGCCAGCAGGGGAGCGGGAATGCGGGAGCAGTTCTTC,CASRGAGMREQFF,NA,TRBJ2-1,TRBV6-5,TRBD2
TGTGCCAGCAGTGGACTGGTTAGCAATCAGCCCCAGCATTTT,CASSGLVSNQPQHF,NA,TRBJ1-5,TRBV2,NA
TGTGCCAGCAGTCATGACAGGGGAGGCCAGCCCCAGCATTTT,CASSHDRGGQPQHF,NA,TRBJ1-5,TRBV27,TRBD1
TGTGCCAGCAGCTTAGGACAGTACTCTGGGGCCAACGTCCTGACTTTC,CASSLGQYSGANVLTF,once,TRBJ2-6,TRBV11-2,NA
TGTGCCAGCAGCCGACCGGGACATTCGAACACTGAAGCTTTCTTT,CASSRPGHSNTEAFF,NA,TRBJ1-1,TRBV6-5,NA
TGCGCCAGTGGTAAGACAGGGGAAGGAGGCTACACCTTC,CASGKTGEGGYTF,NA,TRBJ1-2,TRBV5-1,TRBD1
TGTGCCAGCTCACTGACAGGAAAACTGTTTTTT,CASSLTGKLFF,NA,TRBJ1-4,TRBV18,NA
TGTGCCAGTCAGGGTTATGAAGCTTTCTTT,CASQGYEAFF,once,TRBJ1-1,TRBV28,NA
TGTGCCAGCAGTGACTCGCTAGAGGTAAATGAGCAGTTCTTC,CASSDSLEVNEQFF,NA,TRBJ2-1,TRBV6-4,NA
TGTGCCAGCAGCCTAGCCGGGACAGGGGCCAACACCGGGGAGCTGTTTTTT,CASSLAGTGANTGELFF,NA,TRBJ2-2,TRBV5-6,TRBD1
TGTGCCAGCAGCCAAGGGGACGGGAGGGTCTACAATGAGCAGTTCTTC,CASSQGDGRVYNEQFF,NA,TRBJ2-1,TRBV3-1/TRBV3-2,TRBD2
TGTGCCAGCAGTCCACCGACAGGGGGGGACTATGGCTACACCTTC,CASSPPTGGDYGYTF,NA,TRBJ1-2,TRBV6-5,TRBD1
TGCGCCAGCAGCCAATCTCCGGACAGGAGCTCCTATAATTCACCCCTCCACTTT,CASSQSPDRSSYNSPLHF,NA,TRBJ1-6,TRBV4-1,TRBD1
TGTGCCAGCAGTGACCCCAGGGGTAGCAATCAGCCCCAGCATTTT,CASSDPRGSNQPQHF,few,TRBJ1-5,TRBV6-1,NA
TGCGCCAGCAGCCCTTATAGCGGGTCGAACAATGAGCAGTTCTTC,CASSPYSGSNNEQFF,NA,TRBJ2-1,TRBV4-1,TRBD2
TGTGCCAGCCGGCGGACTAGTAGCGCAGATACGCAGTATTTT,CASRRTSSADTQYF,NA,TRBJ2-3,TRBV6-5,TRBD2
TGTGCCAGCAGTTCCCCTAGACGACGGGGAGATAGCAATCAGCCCCAGCATTTT,CASSSPRRRGDSNQPQHF,NA,TRBJ1-5,TRBV28,NA
TGTGCCAGCAGCCAACGGCGGGAGCAAGAGACCCAGTACTTC,CASSQRREQETQYF,NA,TRBJ2-5,TRBV3-1/TRBV3-2,TRBD2
TGTGCCAGCAGCTTGGTTGGTAGCGGGAGGGCCGTTCCGTTCTTC,CASSLVGSGRAVPFF,NA,TRBJ2-1,TRBV5-5,TRBD2
TGTGCCAGCTCACCTCAGGGTGGGCAAGAGACCCAGTACTTC,CASSPQGGQETQYF,NA,TRBJ2-5,TRBV18,NA
TGCGCCAGCAGCTTGAGGCCCCCGGCGGGACAGGACACCGGGGAGCTGTTTTTT,CASSLRPPAGQDTGELFF,NA,TRBJ2-2,TRBV5-1,TRBD1
TGTGCCAGCAGTTTACCGGGTCCTAGCAATCAGCCCCAGCATTTT,CASSLPGPSNQPQHF,NA,TRBJ1-5,TRBV28,NA
TGTGCCAGCAGCCGTTCGACTAGCGGAAACTACAATGAGCAGTTCTTC,CASSRSTSGNYNEQFF,NA,TRBJ2-1,TRBV6-6,TRBD2
TGTGCCAGTAGTCTTAGACACGAAAATCAGCCCCAGCATTTT,CASSLRHENQPQHF,many,TRBJ1-5,TRBV19,NA
TGCGCCAGCAGTCAACATGGGGAGTCGAACACCGGGGAGCTGTTTTTT,CASSQHGESNTGELFF,NA,TRBJ2-2,TRBV23-1,NA
TGTGCCAGCTCACTAGGACCGGGACAGGGAGGAGCTGAAGCTTTCTTT,CASSLGPGQGGAEAFF,NA,TRBJ1-1,TRBV18,TRBD1
TGTGCCAGCAGCTTGGCTCCGGGTTCCCGATCCTACGAGCAGTACTTC,CASSLAPGSRSYEQYF,NA,TRBJ2-7,TRBV5-5,NA
TGTGCCACCAGTGAGGGTCAGGGAACTGAAGCTTTCTTT,CATSEGQGTEAFF,few,TRBJ1-1,TRBV24-1,NA
TGTGCCAGCAGTGTGGGGCCGAGGGACAGGGTGAGGCAGACCCAGTACTTC,CASSVGPRDRVRQTQYF,once,TRBJ2-5,TRBV28,TRBD1
TGTGCCAGCAGGGCGGGTACCGCCGGGGAGCTGTTTTTT,CASRAGTAGELFF,once,TRBJ2-2,TRBV6-5,NA
TGTGCCAGCAGTAACCGGACAGTCCTCTATGGCTACACCTTC,CASSNRTVLYGYTF,NA,TRBJ1-2,TRBV7-4,NA
TGTGCCAGCAGAGTGGGGGGGAACACTGAAGCTTTCTTT,CASRVGGNTEAFF,NA,TRBJ1-1,TRBV7-9,NA
TGTGCCACCAGGGAGACAGGGGGCCGGGAGACCCAGTACTTC,CATRETGGRETQYF,NA,TRBJ2-5,TRBV24-1,TRBD1
TGTGCCTGGAGTGGCCGGATAGCGGGGTTATCCTACGAGCAGTACTTC,CAWSGRIAGLSYEQYF,NA,TRBJ2-7,TRBV30,TRBD2
TGTGCCAGCAGTTTTTTGTCGAGGACAGGTACTAACTATGGCTACACCTTC,CASSFLSRTGTNYGYTF,once,TRBJ1-2,TRBV27,TRBD1
TGTGCCAGCTCAGGAAACAGGGGGTCTGGGGCCAACGTCCTGACTTTC,CASSGNRGSGANVLTF,NA,TRBJ2-6,TRBV18,TRBD1
TGCGCCAGCAGCTTGGCGCGGGGGGCCAGGGAGACCCAGTACTTC,CASSLARGARETQYF,NA,TRBJ2-5,TRBV5-1,TRBD2